This T cell receptor beta chain originates from a study of OX40 agonist ivuxolimab in advanced cancers. For the study at large: Subjects had a mean age of around 60 years, with a range of 23 to 79; around 80% were male. General study results and limits: Both CD4+ and CD8+ T cell populations in blood had undergone clonal expansion by week 6 at 0.1 to 3.0 mg/kg. At 0.1-3.0 mg/kg, partial responders had clonal expansion among the lowest observed.

This clone has just a few counts. What it recognizes is unknown. Clones were read by immunoSEQ multiplex PCR, and TCRdb kept only the in-frame ones, dropping some. The table includes tens of thousands of clones, 75% to 90% detected once. The length of the CDR3 is 15 residues. Germline CDR1 SEHNR, CDR2 FQNEAQ (reference sequence). Trimming pared 4 bases from V and 5 bases from J, leaving 17 bases between. This clonotype was obtained from an adult with an advanced solid tumor such as melanoma, head and neck, liver or kidney cancer. V usage is TRBV7-9 and J usage is TRBJ1-1, with D possibly being TRBD1 (5 bases). Material: CD4+ or CD8+ T cells sorted from blood, obtained in a trial of the OX40 agonist ivuxolimab. CDR3 bases: TGTGCCAGCAGCTGGGGCCCGGAGGCAGGGACTGAAGCTTTCTTT. This encodes CASSWGPEAGTEAFF.